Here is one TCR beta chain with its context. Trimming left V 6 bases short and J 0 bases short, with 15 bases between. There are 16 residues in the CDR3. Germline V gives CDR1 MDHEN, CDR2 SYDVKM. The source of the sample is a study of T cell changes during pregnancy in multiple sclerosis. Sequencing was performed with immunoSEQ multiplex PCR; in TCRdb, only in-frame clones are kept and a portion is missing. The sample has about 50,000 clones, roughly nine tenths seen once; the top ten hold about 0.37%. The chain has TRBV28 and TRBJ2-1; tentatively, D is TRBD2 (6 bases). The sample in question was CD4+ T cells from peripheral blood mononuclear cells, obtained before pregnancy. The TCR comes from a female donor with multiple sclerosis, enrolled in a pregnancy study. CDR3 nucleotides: TGTGCCAGCAGGATAAGCGGGTTCAGCTCCTACAATGAGCAGTTCTTC. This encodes CASRISGFSSYNEQFF. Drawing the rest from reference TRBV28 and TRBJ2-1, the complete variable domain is DVKVTQSSRYLVKRTGEKVFLECVQDMDHENMFWYRQDPGLGLRLIYFSYDVKMKEKGDIPEGYSVSREKKERFSLILESASTNQTSMYLCASRISGFSSYNEQFFGPGTRLTVL.